Sequencing of this T cell receptor beta chain was carried out in a study of cytomegalovirus exposure and HLA in healthy donors. The PCR had 60 Vbeta and 13 Jbeta primers. Assay used: immunoSEQ multiplex PCR; TCRdb lists only in-frame clones, some missing. The sample holds approximately 120,000 clones; approximately 78% are singletons and the top ten take roughly a tenth. The length of the CDR3 is 13 residues. Germline CDR1 is LNHDA and CDR2 is SQIVND (reference sequence). V shed 8 bases, J shed 9 bases, and the junction held 9 bases outside the gene matches. The sample comprised PBMCs. This sequence was found in a man aged 30 to 39 in good health and CMV-seropositive. The chain recombines TRBV19 with TRBJ2-3, with 9 bases lining up with TRBD1. CDR3 sequence: CASGKDRGKTQYF. The CDR3 DNA is TGTGCCAGTGGGAAGGACAGGGGAAAGACGCAGTATTTT.